This T cell receptor (beta chain) is from a study of tumor-infiltrating lymphocytes in localized non-small cell lung cancer. The overall study: Patients included smokers and never-smokers with various histologies, some sampled after neoadjuvant chemotherapy. Study conclusions and caveats: TCR sequencing covered a subset of patients with enough tissue.

Data came from immunoSEQ multiplex PCR; TCRdb stores just in-frame clones and leaves some out. The top ten hold approximately 4.2% of the sample, which has 9,500 to 15,000 clones, about 78% seen once. As regards this clone: Its cognate antigen is unknown.

CDR3 size: 14 residues. Trimming left V 2 bases short and J 2 bases short, with 9 bases between. Germline values: CDR1 LGHNA, CDR2 YSLEER. The clonotype originates from a human donor with non-small cell lung cancer. The sample consisted of lung tumor tissue. The rearrangement links TRBV4-3 to TRBJ2-5; tentatively, D is TRBD1 (6 bases). The CDR3 DNA reads as TGCGCCAGCAGCCAAAACAGGGCGCAAGAGACCCAGTACTTC. Amino acid sequence: CASSQNRAQETQYF.